The source of this T cell receptor (beta chain) is a study of naive and memory T cell subsets. The V gene end was trimmed by 3 bases and the J gene end by 7 bases; junction bases not matched to a gene: 7. Germline V gives CDR1 SGHRS, CDR2 YFSETQ. This CDR3 is 14 amino acids long. This clonotype was seen a few times. After CD4 positive bead selection, the CD4-negative fraction gave CD8 T cells. Two oligonucleotides, mixed equimolar, formed the beta constant-region primer covering TRBC1 and TRBC2. Four rounds of PCR amplified the ligated cDNA using nested alpha and beta constant-region primers plus SP2. TCRdb reanalysed the UMI-ligation and nested PCR reads using MiXCR and keeps one entry per CDR3 protein. The sample has 120,000 or so distinct CDR3 sequences, 30% to 45% seen once.

The sequence derives from a human donor in good health. The sequenced sample was central memory CD4+ T cells from blood. The chain is built from TRBV5-1 and TRBJ2-1; TRBD1 matches at 7 bases. CDR3 region: CASSSDRVTNEQFF. In DNA form, the CDR3 reads TGCGCCAGCAGCTCAGACAGGGTCACGAATGAGCAGTTCTTC.